Each of the 21 T cell receptor beta chains below was sequenced from the same sample in a study of cytomegalovirus exposure and HLA in healthy donors. The protocol was immunoSEQ multiplex PCR, while the TCRdb copy is restricted to in-frame clones and leaves out a portion. This repertoire shows 95,000 to 150,000 clones, 90% to 96% found once; its top ten account for 1.7%. The sample taken for sequencing was PBMCs. The receptors were gathered from a man aged 18 to 30 in good health and CMV-seronegative.

The rearrangement uses TRBV7-9 and TRBJ1-3, with D tentatively TRBD1 (5 bases). Germline-derived CDR1 and CDR2 are SEHNR and FQNEAQ (reference sequence). V lost 11 bases and J 0 bases, leaving 14 bases between the germline ends. CDR3 length equals 14 residues. CDR3 region: CAYPDRDSGNTIYF. The CDR3 nucleotides read TGTGCCTATCCCGACAGAGACTCTGGAAACACCATATATTTT.

The V gene is TRBV10-3, the J gene TRBJ1-1; D is uncertain. V dropped 6 bases and J dropped 11 bases, with 13 bases sitting between them. The CDR3 has 11 amino acids. CDR1 and CDR2 (germline): ENHRY, SYGVKD. The CDR3 loop reads CAISPGLEAFF. The CDR3, as DNA: TGTGCCATCAGCCCGGGTCTCGAGGCTTTCTTT.

The V gene is TRBV10-3, the J gene TRBJ2-5, with D unclear. Per germline, CDR1 ENHRY and CDR2 SYGVKD. This CDR3 is built from 15 residues. The V gene lost 2 bases and the J gene lost 2 bases, with 12 bases spanning the gap. The CDR3, as DNA: TGTGCCATCAGTGAGGAGACTGGAGCACAAGAGACCCAGTACTTC. Amino acids: CAISEETGAQETQYF.

The V gene is TRBV29-1, the J gene TRBJ1-1, with D hard to call. Germline CDR1 and CDR2: SQVTM and ANQGSEA. CDR3 length equals 15 residues. V was pared by 3 bases and J by 0 bases, with 14 bases between. The CDR3 here is CSVDSTVLMNTEAFF. In nucleotides, the CDR3 is TGCAGCGTTGATTCCACAGTCCTGATGAACACTGAAGCTTTCTTT.

The gene calls are TRBV7-2 and TRBJ2-5; 8 bases line up with TRBD1. The germline CDR1 and CDR2 sequences are SGHTA and FQGNSA. This CDR3 spans 15 amino acids. J was trimmed by 4 bases and V by 5 bases; bases with no gene match: 9. CDR3 loop: CASSQDRAALETQYF. CDR3 sequence (DNA): TGTGCCAGCAGCCAGGACAGGGCGGCTTTAGAGACCCAGTACTTC.

This clone was counted once. The rearrangement uses TRBV5-1 and TRBJ1-1, with D hard to call. This CDR3 has 14 amino acids. Germline CDR1 and CDR2: SGHRS and YFSETQ. V lost 4 bases to trimming and J lost 2 bases, with 12 bases between them. For the CDR3, the DNA is TGCGCCAGCAGCCAATCTGGACTCAACACTGAAGCTTTCTTT. It encodes CASSQSGLNTEAFF.

The chain carries TRBV28 and TRBJ2-2, with D perhaps TRBD1 (5 bases). This CDR3 contains 14 residues. Germline V gene sequence: CDR1 MDHEN, CDR2 SYDVKM. V lost 4 bases and J 1 base, leaving 7 bases between the germline ends. In DNA, the CDR3 is TGTGCCAGCAGTTCCAGGGAGAACACCGGGGAGCTGTTTTTT. Translating it yields CASSSRENTGELFF.

The rearrangement joins TRBV9 to TRBJ2-5; 9 positions match TRBD2. The CDR3 has 13 residues. Unmatched junction bases numbered 0, after V lost 3 bases and J lost 3 bases. Germline lookup yields CDR1 SGDLS and CDR2 YYNGEE. CDR3 sequence: CASSGLAEETQYF. The CDR3 DNA follows: TGTGCCAGCAGCGGACTAGCGGAAGAGACCCAGTACTTC.

The chain is built from TRBV6-5 and TRBJ2-1; 9 bases align to TRBD1. The CDR3 covers 15 residues. CDR1 is MNHEY and CDR2 is SVGAGI in the germline V gene. Trimming at V came to 5 bases and at J to 5 bases, leaving 7 bases not matched to a gene. CDR3 sequence (DNA): TGTGCCAGCAGTGGCGACAGGGGGGAGGACAATGAGCAGTTCTTC. Translating it yields CASSGDRGEDNEQFF.

The genes are TRBV30 and TRBJ1-1, with TRBD1 matching over 8 bases. J lost 4 bases, V lost 2 bases, and 9 bases had no gene match. Germline loops: CDR1 GTSNPN, CDR2 SVGIG (reference sequence). The CDR3 loop spans 15 amino acids. The CDR3, as DNA: TGTGCCTGGAGTTTTGGATCAGGGGGCTTCACTGAAGCTTTCTTT. This gives the protein CAWSFGSGGFTEAFF.

The genes are TRBV9 and TRBJ2-3; D might be TRBD2 (5 bases). The CDR3 contains 16 residues. V lost 0 bases and J 4 bases, leaving 15 bases between the germline ends. Per germline, CDR1 SGDLS and CDR2 YYNGEE. The CDR3 bases are TGTGCCAGCAGCGTAGTGGTGGGAGTCGAAGCAGATACGCAGTATTTT. It is translated as CASSVVVGVEADTQYF. The full variable domain, completed using reference TRBV9 and TRBJ2-3, is DSGVTQTPKHLITATGQRVTLRCSPRSGDLSVYWYQQSLDQGLQFLIQYYNGEERAKGNILERFSAQQFPDLHSELNLSSLELGDSALYFCASSVVVGVEADTQYFGPGTRLTVL.

The V and J genes are TRBV19 and TRBJ2-1, with 11 bases aligning to TRBD2. The CDR3 sequence is 21 residues long. CDR1 is LNHDA, CDR2 SQIVND, per germline (reference sequence). V gave up 3 bases and J gave up 0 bases; unmatched junction bases: 16. CDR3: CASSMVRLRLAGTGSYNEQFF. CDR3 DNA: TGTGCCAGTAGTATGGTCCGTCTTAGACTAGCGGGAACGGGCTCCTACAATGAGCAGTTCTTC.

A single count supports this clone. The chain uses TRBV7-2 and TRBJ2-6; 11 bases are shared with TRBD2. The CDR3 is 17 residues long. Unmatched junction bases numbered 3, after V lost 5 bases and J lost 0 bases. Germline CDR1 is SGHTA and CDR2 is FQGNSA. The DNA for the CDR3 is TGTGCCAGCAGCCGACTAGCGGGGTCCTCTGGGGCCAACGTCCTGACTTTC. Its translation: CASSRLAGSSGANVLTF.

J is TRBJ2-1 and V is TRBV4-3; maybe TRBD1 (5 bases). Trimming removed 3 bases at V and 2 bases at J, with 11 bases between. Germline V CDR1 and CDR2: LGHNA, YSLEER. There are 15 residues in the CDR3. CDR3 in amino acids: CASSQGRQTYNEQFF. DNA of the CDR3: TGCGCCAGCAGCCAGGGAAGACAGACCTACAATGAGCAGTTCTTC.

J is TRBJ2-3 and V is TRBV4-3; D is possibly TRBD2 (5 bases). V lost 0 bases, J lost 2 bases, and 15 bases lay in between. The CDR3 consists of 17 residues. Germline V gives CDR1 LGHNA, CDR2 YSLEER. Written as DNA, the CDR3 is TGCGCCAGCAGCCAAGAGACGGACGGGAACCCCACAGATACGCAGTATTTT. Residues: CASSQETDGNPTDTQYF.

V and J are TRBV5-4 and TRBJ2-3, with TRBD2 identical over 13 bases. Germline assignment: CDR1 SGHNT and CDR2 YYREEE (reference sequence). Trimming at V came to 1 base and at J to 4 bases, leaving 9 bases not matched to a gene. This CDR3 contains 18 residues. CDR3 residues: CASSLPLGLAGFSDTQYF. CDR3 bases: TGTGCCAGCAGCTTGCCCCTGGGACTAGCGGGATTCTCAGATACGCAGTATTTT.

The rearrangement uses TRBV4-3 and TRBJ1-1; 9 bases map to TRBD1. Germline V gene data show CDR1 as LGHNA and CDR2 as YSLEER. After removal of 3 bases from V and 0 bases from J, the junction contained 11 bases not matched to a gene. The CDR3 is made up of 18 amino acids. CDR3 sequence (DNA): TGCGCCAGCAGCCAGATACAGGGGGCGAGGGGGATGAACACTGAAGCTTTCTTT. This translates into CASSQIQGARGMNTEAFF.

V gene TRBV27 combines with J gene TRBJ1-2, with 10 bases aligning to TRBD1. Germline CDR1 and CDR2: MNHEY and SMNVEV (reference sequence). Trimming took 6 bases from V and 1 from J; bases not matched to a gene: 8. The CDR3 is made up of 16 amino acids. The CDR3 region is CASRTGGRGVNYGYTF. For the CDR3, the DNA is TGTGCCAGCAGGACAGGGGGCCGGGGGGTTAACTATGGCTACACCTTC.

This clone came up once. The CDR3 nucleotides read TGTGCCAGCAGCTTGACCCAGGGCTACGAGCAGTACTTC. Translated: CASSLTQGYEQYF. The J gene is TRBJ2-7, the V gene TRBV5-4; D perhaps matches TRBD1 (5 bases). Germline V gene sequence: CDR1 SGHNT, CDR2 YYREEE (reference sequence). The V end was cut by 1 base, the J end by 3 bases, with 8 bases between. The CDR3 covers 13 residues.

The chain employs TRBV4-2 and TRBJ2-3, with D perhaps matching TRBD2 (5 bases). The V gene lost 3 bases and the J gene lost 3 bases, with 22 bases spanning the gap. The CDR3 is made up of 18 amino acids. Germline CDR1 is LGHNA and CDR2 is YNFKEQ. The CDR3 nucleotides are TGTGCCAGCAGCCAGGTGCCAGGAGGCACCCTCCGAACAGATACGCAGTATTTT. Residues: CASSQVPGGTLRTDTQYF.

V is TRBV28 and J is TRBJ1-5; maybe TRBD1 (5 bases). Looked up from germline, CDR1 is MDHEN and CDR2 is SYDVKM. Trimming pared 6 bases from V and 7 bases from J, leaving 16 bases between. This CDR3 comprises 14 residues. In DNA form, the CDR3 reads TGTGCCAGCAGCCCCAGTGGGGGGTGGCAGCCCCAGCATTTT. Encoded protein: CASSPSGGWQPQHF.